This TCR beta chain was found in a study of T-cell reconstitution after alpha-beta-depleted transplantation in children. Unique molecular identifiers were built into the TCRbeta library. A single record per CDR3 protein comes from TCRdb applying MiXCR to the PCR reads. Of about 510,000 distinct CDR3 sequences listed, approximately 10% are singletons. The CDR3 extends over 15 amino acids. The ends were cut back, 0 bases at V and 7 bases at J, with 15 bases in the middle. Per germline, CDR1 LGHNA and CDR2 YSLEER. The chain joins TRBV4-3 to TRBJ1-1, with no clear D. The sequenced sample was PBMCs, mostly from graft donor cells, obtained 180 days after TCRalphabeta/CD19-depleted stem cell transplant. The source of this sequence is a female patient between 2 and 15 years old who had a stem cell transplant for aplastic anemia, so the T cells may come from the graft donor. CDR3 residues: CASSQDPGRTHEAFF. CDR3 DNA: TGCGCCAGCAGCCAAGATCCGGGGAGGACCCATGAAGCTTTCTTT.